These 26 T cell receptor beta chains were sequenced from one sample in a study of cytomegalovirus exposure and HLA in healthy donors. The PCR was carried out with 60 Vbeta primers and 13 Jbeta primers. The repertoire was sequenced with immunoSEQ multiplex PCR; TCRdb's copy has only in-frame clones and lacks some. The profile covers over 100,000 clones, with about three fifths appearing a single time and roughly 8.6% taken by the ten largest. Sequencing was carried out using PBMCs. The receptors stem from a woman aged 40 to 55 in good health and CMV-seropositive.

Judged by abundance, this clone is medium-sized. The CDR3 loop is CASSLPAGRASVLGEQYF. DNA for the CDR3: TGTGCCAGCAGCTTACCCGCCGGGAGGGCGTCGGTTTTGGGCGAGCAGTACTTC. The chain joins TRBV7-8 to TRBJ2-7, with 8 bases identical to TRBD2. The CDR3 has 18 residues. In germline, CDR1 is SGHVS, CDR2 FQNEAQ. V shed 2 bases, J shed 6 bases, and the junction held 18 bases outside the gene matches.

This clone has more than one count but fewer than ten. The CDR3 protein is CASSSDQGLDEQFF. The CDR3 bases are TGTGCCAGCAGCTCCGATCAGGGGCTGGATGAGCAGTTCTTC. The chain links TRBV11-3 to TRBJ2-1; TRBD1 is a possible D gene (6 bases). V dropped 4 bases and J dropped 8 bases, with 15 bases sitting between them. In germline, CDR1 is SGHNT, CDR2 YENEEA. This CDR3 is built from 14 residues.

This clone occurred a few times. The gene calls are TRBV5-5 and TRBJ2-7; TRBD1 aligns across 7 bases. The ends lost 3 bases at V and 5 bases at J; junction bases unmatched: 8. This CDR3 is 14 amino acids long. The germline gives CDR1 SGHKS, CDR2 YYEKEE (reference sequence). CDR3 sequence (DNA): TGTGCCAGCAGCTCCCGACAGGGTATCGACGAGCAGTACTTC. Its protein product is CASSSRQGIDEQYF.

With regard to this clone: A junction boundary mismatches the germline segment, possibly from a read error. The rearrangement joins TRBV4-2 to TRBJ1-2; D perhaps matches TRBD1 (6 bases). The CDR3 length is 13 residues. In germline, CDR1 is LGHNA, CDR2 YNFKEQ. CDR3 protein: CASRHRANCGYTF. As DNA, the CDR3 is TGTGCCAGCAGACACAGGGCTAACTGTGGCTACACCTTC.

The chain uses TRBV5-5 and TRBJ1-5, with D unresolved. The CDR3 runs 16 residues. V lost 2 bases to trimming and J lost 1 base, with 13 bases between them. CDR1 is SGHKS, CDR2 YYEKEE, per germline (reference sequence). The CDR3 loop is CASSFSADPSNQPQHF. The CDR3 region has the DNA TGTGCCAGCAGCTTCTCAGCGGATCCGAGCAATCAGCCCCAGCATTTT.

This clone was picked up a small number of times. The rearrangement links TRBV13 to TRBJ1-2, with 9 bases lining up with TRBD1. This CDR3 has 15 amino acids. Germline V CDR1 and CDR2: PRHDT, FYEKMQ (reference sequence). V shed 5 bases and J 7 bases; nucleotides not matched to a gene: 11. CDR3 DNA sequence: TGTGCCAGCAGCCCGTGGACAGGGGAAGTAGGTGGCTACACCTTC. Translation: CASSPWTGEVGGYTF.

This clone was counted a few times. The V call is TRBV19, the J call TRBJ1-6; 11 bases match TRBD1. Trimming cost V 5 bases and J 9 bases; bases outside gene matches: 12. CDR3 size: 17 residues. Per germline, CDR1 LNHDA and CDR2 SQIVND (reference sequence). CDR3 sequence: CASSGTGGLSSFSPLHF. The CDR3 nucleotides read TGTGCCAGTAGTGGGACAGGGGGACTATCTTCCTTTTCACCCCTCCACTTT.

This chain uses TRBV6-1 with TRBJ2-3; 7 bases agree with TRBD2. In germline, CDR1 is MNHNS, CDR2 SASEGT. With V trimmed by 6 bases and J by 2 bases, 2 bases remained unmatched. The CDR3 contains 13 residues. The CDR3 loop is CASSLAATDTQYF. The CDR3 DNA reads TGTGCCAGCAGCCTAGCGGCCACAGATACGCAGTATTTT.

The V and J genes are TRBV27 and TRBJ2-1; unclear D gene. Germline V gene lookup returns CDR1 MNHEY and CDR2 SMNVEV (reference sequence). This CDR3 has 13 amino acids. V lost 3 bases, J lost 12 bases, and 15 bases lay in between. In nucleotides, the CDR3 is TGTGCCAGCAGTTTCATCGGTTCGGGTCCGCAGTTCTTC. Encoded protein: CASSFIGSGPQFF.

The chain carries TRBV7-8 and TRBJ1-2, with a weak D call TRBD1 (5 bases). Germline loops: CDR1 SGHVS, CDR2 FQNEAQ. The CDR3 contains 14 residues. V lost 1 base to trimming and J lost 4 bases, with 10 bases between them. In nucleotides, the CDR3 is TGTGCCAGCAGCTTAGGAAAGGGGTCCTATGGCTACACCTTC. It is translated as CASSLGKGSYGYTF.

This clone was recorded a few times. The chain has TRBV29-1 and TRBJ2-4, with a possible D match to TRBD2 (5 bases). V was shortened by 8 bases and J by 0 bases, with 11 bases between the two germline ends. Germline CDR1 and CDR2: SQVTM and ANQGSEA. This CDR3 comprises 13 residues. CDR3 sequence: CSPRTAAKNIQYF. The CDR3 coding sequence is TGCAGCCCGAGGACTGCAGCCAAAAACATTCAGTACTTC.

The gene calls are TRBV7-2 and TRBJ2-5, with TRBD2 matching 9 bases. The end of the DNA fits TRBJ2-7 better, so the J call may be wrong. Germline V lookup: CDR1 SGHTA, CDR2 FQGNSA. The CDR3 contains 16 residues. The CDR3 nucleotides read TGTGCCAGCAGCCCGTTGGGGGCGGGGGGGTACTACGAGCAGTACTTC. The encoded protein is CASSPLGAGGYYEQYF.

This clone was picked up one time. At one end, the junction sequence differs from germline, possibly due to a read error. This chain connects TRBV7-7 to TRBJ1-3; D gene uncertain. CDR1 and CDR2 (germline): SSHAT, FNYEAQ (reference sequence). This CDR3 has 15 residues. CDR3 amino acids: CASSSDGSSGNTIYF. The DNA for the CDR3 is TGTGCTAGCAGCTCCGACGGGAGCTCTGGAAACACCATATATTTT.

This clone showed up just once. This rearrangement joins TRBV7-8 to TRBJ2-6, with TRBD2 as a possible D gene (6 bases). Trimming pared 5 bases from V and 0 bases from J, leaving 14 bases between. CDR1 is SGHVS, CDR2 FQNEAQ, per germline. This CDR3 is built from 17 residues. The CDR3 here is CASSPRGASSGANVLTF. The DNA for the CDR3 is TGTGCCAGCAGCCCGCGGGGCGCAAGCTCTGGGGCCAACGTCCTGACTTTC.

This clone was observed a few times. The CDR3: CASSLVGALGEQYF. The CDR3 DNA is TGTGCCAGCAGCTTGGTGGGAGCCCTAGGCGAGCAGTACTTC. The V call is TRBV5-6, the J call TRBJ2-7; D may be TRBD2 (5 bases). Deletions cut 0 bases from V and 6 bases from J, with 13 bases between. The germline V gene has CDR1 SGHDT and CDR2 YYEEEE. The CDR3 loop spans 14 amino acids.

The sample holds one count of this clone. The chain has TRBV5-1 and TRBJ1-6; 9 nucleotides line up with TRBD1. V lost 0 bases and J lost 9; bases outside the gene matches: 1. Germline lookup yields CDR1 SGHRS and CDR2 YFSETQ. The length of the CDR3 is 14 residues. The CDR3 DNA reads as TGCGCCAGCAGCTTGGGGGACAGGGTTTCACCCCTCCACTTT. Translating gives CASSLGDRVSPLHF.

The chain employs TRBV5-6 and TRBJ2-1; a weak D match, TRBD1 (6 bases). The germline CDR1 and CDR2 sequences are SGHDT and YYEEEE. The CDR3 is 15 amino acids. The ends were cut back, 3 bases at V and 0 bases at J, with 10 bases in the middle. The CDR3 here is CASSSGTYSYNEQFF. In DNA form, the CDR3 reads TGTGCCAGCAGCTCCGGGACATACTCCTACAATGAGCAGTTCTTC. Looking up the rest from reference TRBV5-6 and TRBJ2-1 gives the full variable domain: DAGVTQSPTHLIKTRGQQVTLRCSPKSGHDTVSWYQQALGQGPQFIFQYYEEEERQRGNFPDRFSGHQFPNYSSELNVNALLLGDSALYLCASSSGTYSYNEQFFGPGTRLTVL.

The genes are TRBV4-1 and TRBJ1-2; 8 nucleotides line up with TRBD1. The V segment lost 3 bases and the J segment 2 bases; nucleotides outside the gene matches: 8. This CDR3 spans 16 amino acids. CDR1 is MGHRA and CDR2 is YSYEKL in the germline V gene. CDR3 amino acids: CASSQAWTGPNYGYTF. CDR3 in DNA: TGCGCCAGCAGCCAGGCCTGGACAGGGCCCAACTATGGCTACACCTTC.

The rearrangement links TRBV5-1 to TRBJ1-3; D is perhaps TRBD1 (6 bases). Germline V gene lookup returns CDR1 SGHRS and CDR2 YFSETQ. There are 14 residues in the CDR3. Between the trimmed V and J ends, which lost 4 bases and 9 bases, there was a span of 17 bases. In DNA, the CDR3 is TGCGCCAGCAGCGTCGGGACACCCGGAGGCACCATATATTTT. Translated, it gives CASSVGTPGGTIYF.

This clone has more than one count but fewer than ten. The chain is built from TRBV29-1 and TRBJ2-2, with a possible D match to TRBD2 (6 bases). Germline assignment: CDR1 SQVTM and CDR2 ANQGSEA. The CDR3 has 12 amino acids. V was pared by 3 bases and J by 7 bases, with 9 bases between. CDR3 in DNA: TGCAGCGTTGATCGGGGGAACGGGGAGCTGTTTTTT. It translates to CSVDRGNGELFF.

The chain combines TRBV9 with TRBJ2-1, with 8 nucleotides matching TRBD2. The CDR3 contains 16 residues. Germline V lookup: CDR1 SGDLS, CDR2 YYNGEE. J lost 7 bases, V lost 3 bases, and 12 bases had no gene match. CDR3 residues: CASSAQRGSGRNEQFF. In DNA, the CDR3 is TGTGCCAGCAGCGCCCAGCGGGGGTCCGGGAGGAATGAGCAGTTCTTC.

This clone was counted between two and nine times. This sequence joins TRBV29-1 and TRBJ1-4; TRBD1 might be the D (6 bases). Germline V gives CDR1 SQVTM, CDR2 ANQGSEA. CDR3 length equals 14 residues. V was clipped by 7 bases and J by 7 bases, with 19 bases between them. Here the CDR3 DNA reads TGCAGCGCCGTCCAGGGGCGGTTGGGTGAAAAACTGTTTTTT. Its translation is CSAVQGRLGEKLFF.

This clone was observed once. This sequence joins TRBV18 and TRBJ1-2; 8 bases fit TRBD1. Germline V gene data show CDR1 as KGHSH and CDR2 as LQKENI. V was clipped by 3 bases and J by 8 bases; unmatched bases: 5. The CDR3 loop spans 13 amino acids. The CDR3 bases are TGTGCCAGCTCACCCGACAGGGGACGCGGCTACACCTTC. It encodes CASSPDRGRGYTF.

The table lists this clone with a few counts. The rearrangement uses TRBV5-1 and TRBJ2-7; D is undetermined. CDR1 and CDR2 (germline): SGHRS, YFSETQ. The CDR3 consists of 14 residues. The ends were cut back, 4 bases at V and 7 bases at J, with 18 bases in the middle. CDR3 coding DNA: TGCGCCAGCAGCCCCGACCCCCAATACGGGGAGCAGTACTTC. Protein sequence: CASSPDPQYGEQYF.

The chain recombines TRBV5-1 with TRBJ2-5, with D tentatively TRBD2 (5 bases). V was pared by 0 bases and J by 1 base, with 10 bases between. Germline CDR1 reads SGHRS; CDR2 reads YFSETQ. The CDR3 sequence is 15 residues long. The CDR3 sequence is CASSLATGIQETQYF. DNA of the CDR3: TGCGCCAGCAGCTTGGCGACGGGGATCCAAGAGACCCAGTACTTC. Full variable domain (missing parts from reference TRBV5-1 and TRBJ2-5): KAGVTQTPRYLIKTRGQQVTLSCSPISGHRSVSWYQQTPGQGLQFLFEYFSETQRNKGNFPGRFSGRQFSNSRSEMNVSTLELGDSALYLCASSLATGIQETQYFGPGTRLLVL.

The rearrangement uses TRBV5-1 and TRBJ2-7; 10 nucleotides align to TRBD2. Germline trimming cut 3 bases from V and 3 bases from J; bases unmatched to any gene: 3. In germline, CDR1 is SGHRS, CDR2 YFSETQ. The CDR3 length is 14 residues. This CDR3 reads CASSSASGGYEQYF. In DNA form, the CDR3 reads TGCGCCAGCAGCTCTGCTAGCGGGGGCTACGAGCAGTACTTC.